These 21 T cell receptor beta chains came from one sample sequenced in a study of cytomegalovirus exposure and HLA in healthy donors. Both 60 Vbeta primers and 13 Jbeta primers went into the PCR. Only in-frame clones appear in the TCRdb table, and some are missing; sequencing was by immunoSEQ multiplex PCR. The table has fewer than 200,000 clones, 76% seen once; the top ten hold 0.75% to 0.8%. Input material: PBMCs. All receptors derive from a female donor in good health and CMV-seronegative.

The gene calls are TRBV28 and TRBJ2-3; maybe TRBD1 (7 bases). V gave up 5 bases and J gave up 6 bases, with 18 bases separating them. The length of the CDR3 is 15 residues. Germline CDR1 is MDHEN and CDR2 is SYDVKM. The CDR3 nucleotides are TGTGCCAGCAGTATCCAGGGGGGCCGCGATGATACGCAGTATTTT. Encoded protein: CASSIQGGRDDTQYF. The variable domain in full, with the rest retrieved from reference TRBV28 and TRBJ2-3, is DVKVTQSSRYLVKRTGEKVFLECVQDMDHENMFWYRQDPGLGLRLIYFSYDVKMKEKGDIPEGYSVSREKKERFSLILESASTNQTSMYLCASSIQGGRDDTQYFGPGTRLTVL.

The CDR3 DNA is TGCGCCAGCAGCCAAGCCCGTGACAGGGGAGGGACCCAGTACTTC. The encoded protein is CASSQARDRGGTQYF. The chain carries TRBV4-1 and TRBJ2-5; 8 bases are shared with TRBD1. The CDR3 has 15 residues. V gave up 1 base and J gave up 7 bases; unmatched junction bases: 8. Germline V gives CDR1 MGHRA, CDR2 YSYEKL.

The chain has TRBV2 and TRBJ2-7; D perhaps matches TRBD1 (5 bases). This CDR3 spans 13 amino acids. Trimming cost V 6 bases and J 0 bases, with 9 bases left between them. From germline, CDR1 is SNHLY and CDR2 FYNNEI. The DNA of the CDR3 is TGTGCCAGCAGAACAGGTGCCTCCTACGAGCAGTACTTC. Its translation is CASRTGASYEQYF.

The chain uses TRBV4-3 and TRBJ2-3, with 9 nucleotides matching TRBD2. The CDR3 covers 17 residues. Germline V gives CDR1 LGHNA, CDR2 YSLEER. With V trimmed by 0 bases and J by 3 bases, 7 bases remained unmatched. Here the CDR3 DNA reads TGCGCCAGCAGCCAAGACGGGGTAGCGGGAGTGACAGATACGCAGTATTTT. It encodes CASSQDGVAGVTDTQYF.

The genes are TRBV6-6 and TRBJ2-5, with TRBD2 matching over 10 bases. Germline CDR1 reads MNHNY; CDR2 reads SVGAGI (reference sequence). Trimming took 6 bases from V and 3 from J; bases not matched to a gene: 7. The CDR3 loop spans 15 amino acids. CDR3 loop: CASSQGLADKETQYF. In DNA form, the CDR3 reads TGTGCCAGCAGCCAAGGACTAGCGGATAAAGAGACCCAGTACTTC.

The chain links TRBV18 to TRBJ1-1, with TRBD1 matching over 7 bases. Germline CDR1 and CDR2: KGHSH and LQKENI. V lost 3 bases to trimming and J lost 1 base; unmatched junction nucleotides: 5. This CDR3 comprises 15 residues. The chain's CDR3 is CASSPLTGTNTEAFF. The CDR3 DNA follows: TGTGCCAGCTCACCCCTGACAGGGACGAACACTGAAGCTTTCTTT.

The genes are TRBV4-2 and TRBJ1-1, with D tentatively TRBD1 (6 bases). CDR1 is LGHNA and CDR2 is YNFKEQ in the germline V gene. V was clipped by 1 base and J by 0 bases, with 12 bases between them. The length of the CDR3 is 16 residues. The CDR3 loop is CASSQGGGQMNTEAFF. CDR3 sequence (DNA): TGTGCCAGCAGCCAAGGCGGAGGACAGATGAACACTGAAGCTTTCTTT.

The J gene is TRBJ2-3, the V gene TRBV4-3; D may be TRBD2 (6 bases). The germline CDR1 and CDR2 sequences are LGHNA and YSLEER. The CDR3 has 16 residues. V was trimmed by 1 base and J by 1 base, leaving 12 bases between them. The DNA for the CDR3 is TGCGCCAGCAGCCAAGCTGTTGGCGGGGGCACAGATACGCAGTATTTT. Its translation is CASSQAVGGGTDTQYF.

The CDR3 spells CASSLDRDYGYTF. The CDR3 nucleotides read TGTGCCAGCAGCCTTGACAGGGACTATGGCTACACCTTC. This chain uses TRBV6-5 with TRBJ1-2; 7 nucleotides align to TRBD1. The V segment lost 6 bases and the J segment 3 bases; nucleotides outside the gene matches: 4. This CDR3 spans 13 amino acids. Germline V gives CDR1 MNHEY, CDR2 SVGAGI.

This clone appeared a few times. The rearrangement uses TRBV5-8 and TRBJ2-5; possible D gene TRBD1, 6 bases. Germline CDR1 is SGHTS and CDR2 is YDEGEE. With 0 bases removed from V and 9 bases from J, the gap between germline ends came to 18 bases. The CDR3 is 15 residues long. In nucleotides, the CDR3 is TGTGCCAGCAGCTTGGGTGGGACAAGCAGTGAGGCCCAGTACTTC. Translation: CASSLGGTSSEAQYF.

The chain links TRBV7-2 to TRBJ2-3; the D gene is possibly TRBD2 (6 bases). Germline V gene lookup returns CDR1 SGHTA and CDR2 FQGNSA. This CDR3 spans 17 amino acids. V was pared by 6 bases and J by 11 bases, with 30 bases between. The CDR3 protein is CASSYTGVASRSGEQYF. For the CDR3, the DNA is TGTGCCAGCAGTTATACGGGAGTGGCTTCTCGGAGTGGTGAGCAGTATTTT.

The V call is TRBV6-4, the J call TRBJ2-3; D might be TRBD1 (6 bases). This CDR3 comprises 17 residues. Germline V gene lookup returns CDR1 MRHNA and CDR2 SNTAGT. V was pared by 0 bases and J by 0 bases, with 13 bases between. This chain's CDR3 is CASSDSPPGHSTDTQYF. The CDR3 coding sequence is TGTGCCAGCAGTGACTCACCGCCGGGACATAGCACAGATACGCAGTATTTT.

The chain is built from TRBV7-9 and TRBJ1-1, with TRBD1 matching 10 bases. The CDR3 totals 15 residues. Germline-derived CDR1 and CDR2 are SEHNR and FQNEAQ (reference sequence). V gave up 5 bases and J gave up 6 bases; unmatched junction bases: 9. CDR3 DNA sequence: TGTGCCAGCAGCCCACGACAGGGGGCGGTCGCTGAAGCTTTCTTT. Translating it yields CASSPRQGAVAEAFF. Filled out from reference TRBV7-9 and TRBJ1-1, the complete variable domain reads DTGVSQNPRHKITKRGQNVTFRCDPISEHNRLYWYRQTLGQGPEFLTYFQNEAQLEKSRLLSDRFSAERPKGSFSTLEIQRTEQGDSAMYLCASSPRQGAVAEAFFGQGTRLTVV.

The CDR3 region is CASRFGGSSTDTQYF. The CDR3, as DNA: TGTGCCAGCAGATTCGGGGGGTCCAGCACAGATACGCAGTATTTT. This chain links TRBV9 with TRBJ2-3; 7 nucleotides agree with TRBD2. The junction had 6 bases not matched to a gene; V was cut back by 5 bases and J by 0 bases. CDR1 and CDR2 from the germline V gene are SGDLS and YYNGEE. The CDR3 consists of 15 residues. Variable domain in full (rest from reference TRBV9 and TRBJ2-3): DSGVTQTPKHLITATGQRVTLRCSPRSGDLSVYWYQQSLDQGLQFLIQYYNGEERAKGNILERFSAQQFPDLHSELNLSSLELGDSALYFCASRFGGSSTDTQYFGPGTRLTVL.

The chain links TRBV14 to TRBJ1-4; 8 bases are shared with TRBD1. Germline CDR1 is SGHDN and CDR2 is FVKESK. V lost 2 bases and J lost 4; bases outside the gene matches: 15. There are 19 residues in the CDR3. This CDR3 reads CASSQSLRAGGPRNEKLFF. Here the CDR3 DNA reads TGTGCCAGCAGCCAATCGCTTCGGGCAGGGGGCCCCCGTAATGAAAAACTGTTTTTT.

In DNA, the CDR3 is TGCGCCAGCAGCTTGGGTGGGCTGAGAGCTGAAGCTTTCTTT. Translating gives CASSLGGLRAEAFF. The rearrangement uses TRBV5-1 and TRBJ1-1; D ambiguous. This CDR3 comprises 14 residues. Trimming took off 0 bases at V and 6 bases at J, with 12 bases between the two ends. CDR1 is SGHRS, CDR2 YFSETQ, per germline.

The chain combines TRBV28 with TRBJ2-3; a possible D gene is TRBD1 (6 bases). The CDR3 is 15 residues long. V lost 4 bases, J lost 0 bases, and 11 bases lay in between. Germline CDR1 MDHEN, CDR2 SYDVKM. The CDR3 bases are TGTGCCAGCAGTTCAGACAGGACTAGCACAGATACGCAGTATTTT. It yields the protein CASSSDRTSTDTQYF.

This clone was counted a few times. The chain is built from TRBV13 and TRBJ2-3; 10 bases agree with TRBD1. The CDR3 covers 14 residues. Germline V lookup: CDR1 PRHDT, CDR2 FYEKMQ (reference sequence). V gave up 5 bases and J gave up 5 bases; unmatched junction bases: 4. Written as DNA, the CDR3 is TGTGCCAGCAGCCTCGGACAGGGGGTAGATACGCAGTATTTT. Translation gives CASSLGQGVDTQYF.

The chain carries TRBV2 and TRBJ2-1; D gene unclear. With 6 bases removed from V and 0 bases from J, the gap between germline ends came to 9 bases. CDR3 size: 14 residues. Germline values: CDR1 SNHLY, CDR2 FYNNEI. The CDR3 sequence is CASRTSSSYNEQFF. The CDR3 DNA sequence: TGTGCCAGCAGGACCTCTAGCTCCTACAATGAGCAGTTCTTC.

The V call is TRBV29-1, the J call TRBJ1-1, with 11 bases that match TRBD1. The CDR3 is 15 amino acids. Trimming cost V 7 bases and J 3 bases; bases outside gene matches: 10. Per the germline V gene, CDR1 is SQVTM and CDR2 is ANQGSEA. The CDR3 spells CSASTGTGGYTEAFF. DNA for the CDR3: TGCAGCGCCTCAACCGGGACAGGGGGTTACACTGAAGCTTTCTTT.

The chain uses TRBV5-1 and TRBJ2-1, with 8 bases aligning to TRBD2. The junction had 3 bases not matched to a gene; V was cut back by 2 bases and J by 2 bases. The CDR3 runs to 15 residues. CDR1 and CDR2 from the germline V gene are SGHRS and YFSETQ. The CDR3 region is CASSLAGEAYNEQFF. CDR3 DNA: TGCGCCAGCAGCTTAGCGGGAGAGGCCTACAATGAGCAGTTCTTC.